This passage covers 18 T cell receptor beta chains from one sample sequenced in a study of T cells after yellow fever vaccination. MiXCR, run by TCRdb on the 5' RACE reads, gives a single entry per CDR3 protein. The data show 450,000 to 600,000 distinct CDR3 sequences, roughly a sixth seen once. Source: PBMCs, taken 5 to 6 days after the first yellow fever vaccination. All receptors come from a young man who received the YFV17D yellow fever vaccine.

Many counts were recorded for this clonotype. The rearrangement joins TRBV2 to TRBJ2-7, with 10 bases aligning to TRBD2. The CDR3 is 14 residues long. CDR1 and CDR2 from the germline V gene are SNHLY and FYNNEI. Trimming at V came to 6 bases and at J to 3 bases, leaving 5 bases not matched to a gene. Here the CDR3 reads CASRASSGGYEQYF. The CDR3 nucleotides read TGTGCCAGCAGGGCTTCTAGCGGGGGCTACGAGCAGTACTTC.

The J gene is TRBJ2-5, the V gene TRBV6-1; 7 bases are a match to TRBD1. The CDR3 loop spans 14 amino acids. V shed 3 bases, J shed 5 bases, and the junction held 6 bases outside the gene matches. Germline V lookup: CDR1 MNHNS, CDR2 SASEGT. CDR3 in amino acids: CASSDVGGGETQYF. The CDR3 DNA sequence: TGTGCCAGCAGTGATGTAGGGGGCGGGGAGACCCAGTACTTC.

The chain is built from TRBV7-9 and TRBJ1-1; no definite D call. Between the trimmed V and J ends, which lost 5 bases and 0 bases, there was a span of 19 bases. Per the germline V gene, CDR1 is SEHNR and CDR2 is FQNEAQ (reference sequence). This CDR3 has 17 residues. CDR3 sequence: CASSLRETWGMNTEAFF. The DNA for the CDR3 is TGTGCCAGCAGCCTCCGTGAGACCTGGGGAATGAACACTGAAGCTTTCTTT.

In this sample, this clonotype turned up a few times. The V and J genes are TRBV5-1 and TRBJ2-3, with a possible D match to TRBD1 (6 bases). CDR1 is SGHRS, CDR2 YFSETQ, per germline. The ends were cut back, 4 bases at V and 6 bases at J, with 18 bases in the middle. The length of the CDR3 is 15 residues. The CDR3 bases are TGCGCCAGCAGCCTCGGGACAACGCGTGCGGATACGCAGTATTTT. It is translated as CASSLGTTRADTQYF.

Only a few counts were recorded for this clonotype. CDR3 amino acids: CASSQARDSEQFF. CDR3 coding DNA: TGCGCCAGCAGCCAAGCCAGAGATAGTGAGCAGTTCTTC. The chain has TRBV4-1 and TRBJ2-1; D call uncertain. Germline loops: CDR1 MGHRA, CDR2 YSYEKL. This CDR3 is built from 13 residues. V was shortened by 1 base and J by 9 bases, with 10 bases between the two germline ends.

V gene TRBV9 combines with J gene TRBJ2-6; 7 bases agree with TRBD1. CDR3 length equals 16 residues. V lost 3 bases to trimming and J lost 2 bases; unmatched junction nucleotides: 5. CDR1 SGDLS and CDR2 YYNGEE come from the germline V gene. The CDR3 loop reads CASSAPGQAGANVLTF. Here the CDR3 DNA reads TGTGCCAGCAGCGCCCCCGGACAGGCTGGGGCCAACGTCCTGACTTTC. Based on the CDR3 plus reference TRBV9 and TRBJ2-6, the full variable domain is DSGVTQTPKHLITATGQRVTLRCSPRSGDLSVYWYQQSLDQGLQFLIQYYNGEERAKGNILERFSAQQFPDLHSELNLSSLELGDSALYFCASSAPGQAGANVLTFGAGSRLTVL.

The chain recombines TRBV20-1 with TRBJ2-5; the match to TRBD2 covers 7 bases. Germline CDR1 DFQATT, CDR2 SNEGSKA (reference sequence). Unmatched junction bases numbered 6, after V lost 3 bases and J lost 5 bases. The CDR3 is made up of 13 amino acids. CDR3 in DNA: TGCAGTGCTAGTAAGCGGGGTATGGAGACCCAGTACTTC. This sequence encodes CSASKRGMETQYF.

This clonotype was seen a handful of times. The chain couples TRBV3-1 to TRBJ2-5, with a weak D call TRBD2 (6 bases). From germline, CDR1 is LGHDT and CDR2 YNNKEL (reference sequence). The CDR3 has 17 residues. Trimming removed 0 bases from V and 1 base from J, with 15 bases in between. CDR3 sequence (DNA): TGTGCCAGCAGCCAAGAATGGAGGGCACCGACCCAAGAGACCCAGTACTTC. Translating gives CASSQEWRAPTQETQYF.

In this sample, this clonotype turned up a few times. The genes are TRBV6-5 and TRBJ1-2; weak D call: TRBD1 (6 bases). V dropped 6 bases and J dropped 8 bases, with 16 bases sitting between them. Per the germline V gene, CDR1 is MNHEY and CDR2 is SVGAGI. The CDR3 contains 13 residues. The CDR3 loop is CASSLTGFYGYTF. The CDR3 DNA is TGTGCCAGCAGCTTAACAGGGTTTTACGGCTACACCTTC.

This clonotype was seen a few times. Being one base from a much bigger clone, this may be a read error. This sequence joins TRBV5-6 and TRBJ2-5; D unclear. The V gene lost 0 bases and the J gene lost 7 bases, with 7 bases spanning the gap. The CDR3 is made up of 12 amino acids. Germline assignment: CDR1 SGHDT and CDR2 YYEEEE. DNA of the CDR3: TGTGCCAGCAGCTTGGAGTCGGGGACCCAGTACTTC. This translates into CASSLESGTQYF.

This clonotype has at least ten counts. The chain combines TRBV7-9 with TRBJ2-7; 7 nucleotides align to TRBD1. The CDR3 is 14 amino acids. CDR1 and CDR2 from the germline V gene are SEHNR and FQNEAQ (reference sequence). V lost 4 bases and J lost 7; bases outside the gene matches: 10. CDR3 amino acids: CASSSLTGSGEQYV. The CDR3, as DNA: TGTGCCAGCAGCTCCTTGACAGGGTCAGGGGAGCAGTACGTC.

This clonotype was detected many times. The chain links TRBV5-1 to TRBJ1-1; a weak D match, TRBD1 (6 bases). There are 14 residues in the CDR3. Trimming removed 4 bases at V and 5 bases at J, with 15 bases between. The V gene's germline CDR1 is SGHRS and CDR2 YFSETQ. In DNA, the CDR3 is TGCGCCAGCAGCCCCAGAGGGGGGAGGACTGAAGCTTTCTTT. It codes for CASSPRGGRTEAFF.

The chain combines TRBV9 with TRBJ2-3; possible D gene TRBD1, 6 bases. This CDR3 comprises 14 residues. The germline V gene has CDR1 SGDLS and CDR2 YYNGEE. With 3 bases removed from V and 4 bases from J, the gap between germline ends came to 12 bases. The CDR3 bases are TGTGCCAGCAGCGGGGGGCAGCCCCCAGATACGCAGTATTTT. Amino acids: CASSGGQPPDTQYF.

This clonotype has only a few counts. The rearrangement links TRBV15 to TRBJ1-5; D possibly corresponds to TRBD1 (6 bases). Trimming took off 0 bases at V and 0 bases at J, with 12 bases between the two ends. Germline CDR1 reads LNHNV; CDR2 reads YYDKDF (reference sequence). CDR3 length: 17 residues. CDR3 residues: CATSRDGGGYSNQPQHF. The DNA for the CDR3 is TGTGCCACCAGCAGAGATGGGGGCGGCTATAGCAATCAGCCCCAGCATTTT.

Only a few counts were recorded for this clonotype. The chain employs TRBV28 and TRBJ1-2; TRBD1 is a possible D gene (5 bases). CDR1 is MDHEN, CDR2 SYDVKM, per germline. The germline V and J ends were trimmed by 3 bases and 8 bases, with 13 bases remaining between them. The CDR3 totals 13 residues. The CDR3 bases are TGTGCCAGCAGTTTGGGGGGAGGGAGGGGCTACACCTTC. Residues: CASSLGGGRGYTF.

The V gene is TRBV6-1, the J gene TRBJ2-3; 7 bases map to TRBD2. Germline trimming cut 6 bases from V and 9 bases from J; bases unmatched to any gene: 12. Germline V lookup: CDR1 MNHNS, CDR2 SASEGT. This CDR3 contains 14 residues. CDR3 residues: CASSPSTGGPTQYF. In DNA form, the CDR3 reads TGTGCCAGCAGCCCATCGACGGGGGGACCCACGCAGTATTTT.

V usage is TRBV7-2 and J usage is TRBJ2-5, with D possibly matching TRBD2 (6 bases). CDR1 and CDR2 from the germline V gene are SGHTA and FQGNSA. V was trimmed by 5 bases and J by 5 bases, leaving 15 bases between them. The CDR3 length is 14 residues. The CDR3 sequence: CASSPGGGSETQYF. CDR3 DNA: TGTGCCAGCAGCCCCGGTGGGGGGTCTGAGACCCAGTACTTC.

The chain joins TRBV20-1 to TRBJ2-5, with D possibly being TRBD1 (5 bases). Trimming removed 5 bases from V and 1 base from J, with 17 bases in between. Germline-derived CDR1 and CDR2 are DFQATT and SNEGSKA (reference sequence). This CDR3 contains 15 residues. The CDR3 spells CSAHNPTAPQETQYF. Here the CDR3 DNA reads TGCAGTGCTCATAACCCGACAGCACCCCAAGAGACCCAGTACTTC.